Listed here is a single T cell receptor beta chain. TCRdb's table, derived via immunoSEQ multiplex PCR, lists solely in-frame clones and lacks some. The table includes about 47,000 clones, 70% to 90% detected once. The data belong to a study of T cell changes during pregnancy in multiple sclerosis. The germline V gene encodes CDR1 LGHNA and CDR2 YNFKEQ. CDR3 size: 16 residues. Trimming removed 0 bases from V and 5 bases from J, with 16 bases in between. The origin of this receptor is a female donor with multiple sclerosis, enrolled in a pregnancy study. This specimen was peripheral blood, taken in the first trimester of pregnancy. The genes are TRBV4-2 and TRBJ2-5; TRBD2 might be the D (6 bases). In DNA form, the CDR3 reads TGTGCCAGCAGCCAAGATCAGAGCGGCGGGGCGGAGACCCAGTACTTC. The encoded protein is CASSQDQSGGAETQYF.